The rows below give T cell receptor beta chains drawn from one sample of a study of beta chain features in type 1 diabetes. This table comes from immunoSEQ multiplex PCR, and its TCRdb copy is limited to in-frame clones, with some not included. Found here are some 220,000 clones, approximately 11% of them singletons; the top ten hold approximately 1.3%. The sample consisted of central memory CD4+ T cells from blood. The receptor source for this set is a man between 18 and 29 years old in good health. Each CDR3 is given with its conserved first and last residue. The order of the fields is D gene, CDR3 length, clone size, J gene, V gene, CDR3 protein, CDR3 DNA. D genes are given only for firm matches. The size entry is marked missing in some rows and otherwise reads once, few, many or a size class.

TRBD1,15,.,TRBJ2-1,TRBV4-3,CASSLSPGQGYEQFF,TGCGCCAGCAGCCTCTCTCCGGGACAGGGTTATGAGCAGTTCTTC
.,13,.,TRBJ2-3,TRBV7-2,CASRETGTDTQYF,TGTGCCAGCCGGGAAACAGGGACAGATACGCAGTATTTT
.,14,few,TRBJ2-5,TRBV5-4,CASSFLASQETQYF,TGTGCCAGCAGCTTTCTGGCCAGCCAAGAGACCCAGTACTTC
.,13,.,TRBJ1-2,TRBV10-3,CAISRDSMRGYTF,TGTGCCATCAGTCGGGACTCGATGAGAGGCTACACCTTC
TRBD1,14,few,TRBJ1-1,TRBV7-2,CASSFQGANTEAFF,TGTGCCAGCAGCTTCCAGGGGGCCAACACTGAAGCTTTCTTT
TRBD1,15,few,TRBJ2-7,TRBV7-9,CASSIDGQGIDEQYF,TGTGCCAGCAGCATAGATGGACAGGGGATCGACGAGCAGTACTTC
TRBD1,13,.,TRBJ1-2,TRBV30,CAWSGTGWYGYTF,TGTGCCTGGAGCGGGACAGGGTGGTATGGCTACACCTTC
.,15,few,TRBJ2-3,TRBV30,CAWSVGGPGTDTQYF,TGTGCCTGGAGTGTAGGAGGTCCCGGCACAGATACGCAGTATTTT
.,12,many,TRBJ1-5,TRBV30,CAWSAESQPQHF,TGTGCCTGGAGTGCAGAAAGTCAGCCCCAGCATTTT
TRBD1,15,.,TRBJ1-2,TRBV6-6,CASSSSGQAGYGYTF,TGTGCCAGCAGCTCCTCCGGACAGGCGGGATATGGCTACACCTTC
.,14,few,TRBJ1-5,TRBV6-1,CASLKWAGNQPQHF,TGTGCCAGCCTGAAATGGGCGGGCAATCAGCCCCAGCATTTT
TRBD1,16,many,TRBJ2-7,TRBV29-1,CSVEDSRGPNSYEQYF,TGCAGCGTTGAAGATTCCAGGGGGCCCAACTCCTACGAGCAGTACTTC
.,13,few,TRBJ2-3,TRBV28,CASSPPNPGTQYF,TGTGCCAGCAGTCCCCCCAATCCCGGCACGCAGTATTTT
TRBD1,12,few,TRBJ1-5,TRBV10-3,CATRQGAQPQHF,TGTGCCACTCGACAGGGCGCTCAGCCCCAGCATTTT
.,14,few,TRBJ2-3,TRBV2,CASSVASPRVTQYF,TGTGCCAGCAGTGTGGCTAGCCCGCGGGTTACGCAGTATTTT
TRBD1,13,.,TRBJ1-1,TRBV7-9,CASSQRTGGEAFF,TGTGCCAGCAGCCAGCGGACAGGGGGCGAAGCTTTCTTT
.,11,many,TRBJ2-7,TRBV28,CASSTSYEQYF,TGTGCCAGCAGTACCTCCTACGAGCAGTACTTC
.,14,many,TRBJ2-2,TRBV6-6,CASSYRPDGGELFF,TGTGCCAGCAGTTACCGGCCTGACGGCGGGGAGCTGTTTTTT
TRBD2,13,.,TRBJ2-1,TRBV30,CAGQTSGYNEQFF,TGTGCCGGACAGACTAGCGGTTACAATGAGCAGTTCTTC
.,15,.,TRBJ2-1,TRBV30,CAWSIGGASYNEQFF,TGTGCCTGGAGTATCGGAGGAGCCTCCTACAATGAGCAGTTCTTC
TRBD2,16,many,TRBJ2-3,TRBV27,CASSFSGRDYTDTQYF,TGTGCCAGCAGTTTTAGCGGGAGGGACTACACAGATACGCAGTATTTT
TRBD2,16,few,TRBJ2-5,TRBV6-6,CASSLGLGGYQETQYF,TGTGCCAGCAGCCTAGGACTAGGCGGGTACCAAGAGACCCAGTACTTC
.,11,few,TRBJ1-4,TRBV6-5,CASSPKEKLFF,TGTGCCAGCAGCCCGAAAGAAAAACTGTTTTTT
TRBD2,16,few,TRBJ2-1,TRBV5-1,CASSFTSAGAYNEQFF,TGCGCCAGCAGCTTTACTAGTGCGGGGGCCTACAATGAGCAGTTCTTC
.,18,.,TRBJ2-6,TRBV6-1,CASSEPGRAPSGANVLTF,TGTGCCAGCAGTGAACCGGGCAGGGCCCCCTCTGGGGCCAACGTCCTGACTTTC
TRBD1,15,few,TRBJ2-3,TRBV7-2,CASSPRTGERDTQYF,TGTGCCAGCAGCCCCAGGACAGGGGAGCGAGATACGCAGTATTTT
TRBD2,15,.,TRBJ2-5,TRBV11-1,CASSLLAGVGETQYF,TGTGCCAGCAGCTTATTAGCGGGAGTCGGAGAGACCCAGTACTTC
TRBD2,14,many,TRBJ2-7,TRBV9,CASSNSGSPHEQYF,TGTGCCAGCAGCAATAGCGGGAGTCCCCACGAGCAGTACTTC
TRBD2,16,.,TRBJ2-3,TRBV29-1,CSGYGAGTSNRGTQYF,TGCAGCGGATATGGGGCCGGGACTAGTAATCGAGGTACGCAGTATTTT